The T cell receptor beta chain described here comes from a study of spatial heterogeneity in lung cancer. Study-level background: Alpha-chain sequences were consistently detected in smaller numbers than beta-chain sequences. Mean representation of each unique TCR and UMI combination in the raw reads exceeded nine occurrences.

This CDR3 is built from 13 residues. The V gene lost 5 bases and the J gene lost 2 bases, with 10 bases spanning the gap. Germline V gene lookup returns CDR1 SQVTM and CDR2 ANQGSEA. The time point here: sample taken at primary tumor resection. Researchers sequenced whole RNA taken from tumor, nontumor lung or frozen PBMC without sorting. The approximately 79 donors had untreated early-stage non-small cell lung cancer. This clonotype is medium-sized (0.01 to 0.1%). A unique molecular identifier was attached to every TCR cDNA molecule. MiXCR, applied by TCRdb to the 5' RACE reads, yields one record per CDR3 protein. The sample yields roughly 80,000 distinct CDR3 sequences, roughly 12% seen once.

The TCR originated in a male donor with early-stage non-small cell lung cancer. Sequenced here: PBMCs, sampled at surgery. The chain joins TRBV29-1 to TRBJ2-1; perhaps TRBD1 as D (6 bases). For the CDR3, the DNA is TGCAGCGTTATTCGGACAGCCTACAATGAGCAGTTCTTC. It encodes CSVIRTAYNEQFF.